This TCR beta chain came from a study of cytomegalovirus exposure and HLA in healthy donors. The study, taken as a whole, reports: Subsequent analysis revealed that first-cohort TCR clusters tended to co-occur in the 120 or so validation repertoires. The study designated 150 to 200 TCR beta chains cytomegalovirus-associated. High specificity and sensitivity for cytomegalovirus status were reported for the classifier.

The germline V gene has CDR1 MNHEY and CDR2 SMNVEV (reference sequence). Trimming at V came to 1 base and at J to 2 bases, leaving 11 bases not matched to a gene. The length of the CDR3 is 18 residues. Profiling relied on immunoSEQ multiplex PCR, and the TCRdb table lists in-frame clones only, not all of them. This sample has some 110,000 clones, with 75% to 90% found just once. As concerns this clone: Its antigen is as yet unknown.

Sequenced: PBMCs. This sequence originates from a man between 18 and 29 years old in good health and CMV-seropositive. The rearrangement joins TRBV27 to TRBJ2-3; 8 bases map to TRBD2. This chain's CDR3 is CASSLYWASGHPTDTQYF. In DNA, the CDR3 is TGTGCCAGCAGTTTATACTGGGCTAGCGGGCATCCCACAGATACGCAGTATTTT.